This is a list of T cell receptor beta chains from one sample in a study of vaccination and CD4 T cells after COVID-19. TCRdb re-derived calls from the PCR reads in MiXCR, one entry per CDR3 protein. Of about 28,000 distinct CDR3 sequences listed, 50% are singletons. The material sequenced was CD4+ T cells from blood, taken about 7 months after SARS-CoV-2 vaccination. The receptors shown here come from a human donor who had recovered from COVID-19. Each CDR3 is given with its conserved first and last residue. Each record gives: clone size, J gene, D gene, V gene, CDR3 DNA, CDR3 protein. The D gene is left open where the match is weak. Part of the rows lack a size; the others show once, few, many or a class for expanded clones.

clone size: once; J gene: TRBJ1-2; D gene: TRBD1; V gene: TRBV5-6; CDR3 DNA: TGTGCCAGCAGTGGACAGGGGAATAACTATGGCTACACCTTC; CDR3 protein: CASSGQGNNYGYTF
clone size: NA; J gene: TRBJ2-7; D gene: NA; V gene: TRBV6-2/TRBV6-3; CDR3 DNA: TGTGCCAGCAGAGCTACTTATAACAGGCCCTACGAGCAGTACTTC; CDR3 protein: CASRATYNRPYEQYF
clone size: NA; J gene: TRBJ2-7; D gene: NA; V gene: TRBV21-1; CDR3 DNA: TGTGCCAGCAGCAAAGTCCAGACTCCGGTATTC; CDR3 protein: CASSKVQTPVF
clone size: NA; J gene: TRBJ2-1; D gene: TRBD1; V gene: TRBV10-3; CDR3 DNA: TGTGCCATCAGACAGGGGGCATGGCGCCATGAGCAGTTCTTC; CDR3 protein: CAIRQGAWRHEQFF
clone size: medium-sized; J gene: TRBJ1-5; D gene: NA; V gene: TRBV7-2; CDR3 DNA: TGTGCCAGCAGCCCCCAAGGGGTCGGCAATCAGCCCCAGCATTTT; CDR3 protein: CASSPQGVGNQPQHF
clone size: few; J gene: TRBJ2-7; D gene: TRBD2; V gene: TRBV2; CDR3 DNA: TGTGCCAGCGGAACTAGCGAGTCCTACGAGCAGTACTTC; CDR3 protein: CASGTSESYEQYF
clone size: NA; J gene: TRBJ2-5; D gene: TRBD2; V gene: TRBV28; CDR3 DNA: TGTGCCAGCAGAGAGGGACTAGCGGGGCCACAAGAGACCCAGTACTTC; CDR3 protein: CASREGLAGPQETQYF
clone size: few; J gene: TRBJ2-5; D gene: NA; V gene: TRBV7-6; CDR3 DNA: TGTGCCAGCAGCTTATCCGGGCCTCAAGAGACCCAGTACTTC; CDR3 protein: CASSLSGPQETQYF
clone size: NA; J gene: TRBJ1-2; D gene: NA; V gene: TRBV29-1; CDR3 DNA: TGCAGCGTTACCTCATCGGTAGGCTACACCTTC; CDR3 protein: CSVTSSVGYTF
clone size: few; J gene: TRBJ1-1; D gene: NA; V gene: TRBV7-2; CDR3 DNA: TGTGCCAGCAGCTTAGGCCACTTCACTGAAGCTTTCTTT; CDR3 protein: CASSLGHFTEAFF
clone size: NA; J gene: TRBJ1-5; D gene: NA; V gene: TRBV12-3/TRBV12-4; CDR3 DNA: TGTGCCAGCAGTTCGGGAGGGGATAGCAATCAGCCCCAGCATTTT; CDR3 protein: CASSSGGDSNQPQHF
clone size: NA; J gene: TRBJ2-4; D gene: TRBD1; V gene: TRBV6-1; CDR3 DNA: TGTGCCAGCAGCCGACAGGGCCTGGATCAGTACTTC; CDR3 protein: CASSRQGLDQYF
clone size: few; J gene: TRBJ2-7; D gene: NA; V gene: TRBV20-1; CDR3 DNA: TGCAGTGCTAGAGATCCGGGGGTCTACGAGCAGTACTTC; CDR3 protein: CSARDPGVYEQYF
clone size: few; J gene: TRBJ2-7; D gene: NA; V gene: TRBV7-3; CDR3 DNA: TGTGCCAGCAGCTTACAGGGGGGCTACGAGCAGTACTTC; CDR3 protein: CASSLQGGYEQYF
clone size: few; J gene: TRBJ1-1; D gene: NA; V gene: TRBV7-3; CDR3 DNA: TGTGCCAGCAGCTTAACCGAGAGGGGAGCGAACACTGAAGCTTTCTTT; CDR3 protein: CASSLTERGANTEAFF
clone size: NA; J gene: TRBJ1-5; D gene: TRBD1; V gene: TRBV28; CDR3 DNA: TGTGCCAGTAGGACAGGGGGCTGGCAGCCCCAGCATTTT; CDR3 protein: CASRTGGWQPQHF
clone size: NA; J gene: TRBJ2-1; D gene: NA; V gene: TRBV27; CDR3 DNA: TGTGCCAGCAGTTCGGACCCCACTACCGTCAATGAGCAGTTCTTC; CDR3 protein: CASSSDPTTVNEQFF
clone size: NA; J gene: TRBJ2-2; D gene: TRBD2; V gene: TRBV20-1; CDR3 DNA: TGCAGTGCTAGCCCCAGCGGGAGAAACACCGGGGAGCTGTTTTTT; CDR3 protein: CSASPSGRNTGELFF
clone size: few; J gene: TRBJ2-1; D gene: TRBD2; V gene: TRBV20-1; CDR3 DNA: TGCAGTGCTAGTTCTAGCGGAAACAATGAGCAGTTCTTC; CDR3 protein: CSASSSGNNEQFF
clone size: once; J gene: TRBJ1-2; D gene: TRBD1; V gene: TRBV2; CDR3 DNA: TGTGCCAGCCTGGACAGGGTGTATGGCTACACCTTC; CDR3 protein: CASLDRVYGYTF
clone size: few; J gene: TRBJ2-7; D gene: NA; V gene: TRBV20-1; CDR3 DNA: TGCAGTGCTAGAATCCCCCCCGGTGGCAGGGGCGGAATACGGTCCTACGAGCAGTACTTC; CDR3 protein: CSARIPPGGRGGIRSYEQYF
clone size: NA; J gene: TRBJ1-2; D gene: TRBD1; V gene: TRBV6-1; CDR3 DNA: TGTGCCAGCAGCCCCGAGGGACAGATCTATGGCTACACCTTC; CDR3 protein: CASSPEGQIYGYTF
clone size: NA; J gene: TRBJ2-7; D gene: NA; V gene: TRBV10-1; CDR3 DNA: TGCGCCAGCAGGCGGGCATTTAAGGCCTACGAGCAGTACTTC; CDR3 protein: CASRRAFKAYEQYF
clone size: few; J gene: TRBJ1-6; D gene: NA; V gene: TRBV27; CDR3 DNA: TGTGCCAGCAGATATTCGGGTAATTCACCCCTCCACTTT; CDR3 protein: CASRYSGNSPLHF
clone size: NA; J gene: TRBJ2-1; D gene: NA; V gene: TRBV6-5; CDR3 DNA: TGTGCCAGCAGTTACGGATCGGAGTCCTACAATGAGCAGTTCTTC; CDR3 protein: CASSYGSESYNEQFF
clone size: few; J gene: TRBJ1-6; D gene: NA; V gene: TRBV7-2; CDR3 DNA: TGTGCCAGCAGCTTCCTCAATAGTTCACCCCTCCACTTT; CDR3 protein: CASSFLNSSPLHF
clone size: NA; J gene: TRBJ2-3; D gene: NA; V gene: TRBV7-3; CDR3 DNA: TGTGCCGGCAGCTTAACTAGTTCGGCGGGACAATTCGTCCGCACAGATACGCAGTATTTT; CDR3 protein: CAGSLTSSAGQFVRTDTQYF
clone size: NA; J gene: TRBJ1-5; D gene: TRBD1; V gene: TRBV20-1; CDR3 DNA: TGCAGTGCCGCAGCGGGACAGGGATTTCAACAGCCCCAGCATTTT; CDR3 protein: CSAAAGQGFQQPQHF
clone size: NA; J gene: TRBJ2-5; D gene: TRBD2; V gene: TRBV20-1; CDR3 DNA: TGCAGTGCTAGATTGAGGCTAGCGGGACCCTTAGGGGAGACCCAGTACTTC; CDR3 protein: CSARLRLAGPLGETQYF
clone size: few; J gene: TRBJ2-7; D gene: NA; V gene: TRBV7-9; CDR3 DNA: TGTGCCAGCAGCTTAGTGGGGCTGTCCGCCTACGAGCAGTACTTC; CDR3 protein: CASSLVGLSAYEQYF
clone size: few; J gene: TRBJ1-2; D gene: NA; V gene: TRBV29-1; CDR3 DNA: TGCAGCGTTGAAAGGAGGGGCGGTGACTATGGCTACACCTTC; CDR3 protein: CSVERRGGDYGYTF
clone size: NA; J gene: TRBJ2-7; D gene: NA; V gene: TRBV19; CDR3 DNA: TGTGCCAGTCGGGACCTGGGGACTTACGAGCAGTACTTC; CDR3 protein: CASRDLGTYEQYF
clone size: NA; J gene: TRBJ1-6; D gene: NA; V gene: TRBV20-1; CDR3 DNA: TGCAGTGCTAGAGATAGAACTCGAAATTCACCCCTCCACTTT; CDR3 protein: CSARDRTRNSPLHF
clone size: NA; J gene: TRBJ1-5; D gene: NA; V gene: TRBV20-1; CDR3 DNA: TGCAGTGCTAGAGATCTTTATGGGTTAGGGAATCAGCCCCAGCATTTT; CDR3 protein: CSARDLYGLGNQPQHF
clone size: NA; J gene: TRBJ1-5; D gene: NA; V gene: TRBV19; CDR3 DNA: TGTGCCAGTAGTATACTCCCCTATAGCAATCAGCCCCAGCATTTT; CDR3 protein: CASSILPYSNQPQHF
clone size: NA; J gene: TRBJ1-6; D gene: TRBD1; V gene: TRBV7-9; CDR3 DNA: TGTGCCAGCAGCATTGACCCCGGGACAGATAATTCACCCCTCCACTTT; CDR3 protein: CASSIDPGTDNSPLHF
clone size: NA; J gene: TRBJ1-1; D gene: TRBD1; V gene: TRBV27; CDR3 DNA: TGTGCCAGCGCACTCTCCGGGACAGTAGGGACTGAAGCTTTCTTT; CDR3 protein: CASALSGTVGTEAFF
clone size: NA; J gene: TRBJ2-2; D gene: NA; V gene: TRBV28; CDR3 DNA: TGTGCCAGCAGTTTATCCGGCGGGGAGCTGTTTTTT; CDR3 protein: CASSLSGGELFF
clone size: once; J gene: TRBJ2-1; D gene: NA; V gene: TRBV7-2; CDR3 DNA: TGTGCCAGCAGCAACCGGGACTTATCCTACAATGAGCAGTTCTTC; CDR3 protein: CASSNRDLSYNEQFF
clone size: NA; J gene: TRBJ2-3; D gene: NA; V gene: TRBV19; CDR3 DNA: TGTGCCAGTAGTGTCCTAAACCGGGACTTCAGCACAGATACGCAGTATTTT; CDR3 protein: CASSVLNRDFSTDTQYF
clone size: NA; J gene: TRBJ2-5; D gene: NA; V gene: TRBV7-2; CDR3 DNA: TGTGCCAGCAGCTTATTTCCGGGGGCGCGGGAGACCCAGTACTTC; CDR3 protein: CASSLFPGARETQYF
clone size: NA; J gene: TRBJ2-1; D gene: TRBD2; V gene: TRBV19; CDR3 DNA: TGTGCCAGTAGTATTAGACTAGCGGGAGAGGAGCAGTTCTTC; CDR3 protein: CASSIRLAGEEQFF
clone size: NA; J gene: TRBJ2-1; D gene: TRBD2; V gene: TRBV4-2; CDR3 DNA: TGTGCCAGCAGCCAAGACGGGACTAGCGGTTACAATGAGCAGTTCTTC; CDR3 protein: CASSQDGTSGYNEQFF
clone size: NA; J gene: TRBJ2-5; D gene: NA; V gene: TRBV6-1; CDR3 DNA: TGTGCCAGCAGTGAACTGGGGGCAGGTCAAGAGACCCAGTACTTC; CDR3 protein: CASSELGAGQETQYF
clone size: few; J gene: TRBJ2-1; D gene: NA; V gene: TRBV7-9; CDR3 DNA: TGTGCCAGCAGCTTATTATACGGGCGGAAGCAGTTCTTC; CDR3 protein: CASSLLYGRKQFF
clone size: few; J gene: TRBJ2-3; D gene: TRBD1; V gene: TRBV7-2; CDR3 DNA: TGTGCCAGCAGCTATACGCCAGGGGGTACGCAGTATTTT; CDR3 protein: CASSYTPGGTQYF
clone size: NA; J gene: TRBJ2-2; D gene: NA; V gene: TRBV11-1; CDR3 DNA: TGTGCCAGCAGCTTAGTATCGCGTGTAACCGGGGAGCTGTTTTTT; CDR3 protein: CASSLVSRVTGELFF
clone size: NA; J gene: TRBJ2-5; D gene: TRBD1; V gene: TRBV7-8; CDR3 DNA: TGTGCCAGCAGCTTAGCTGCCGGGACAGGGATCCAAGAGACCCAGTACTTC; CDR3 protein: CASSLAAGTGIQETQYF
clone size: NA; J gene: TRBJ2-3; D gene: NA; V gene: TRBV20-1; CDR3 DNA: TGCAGTGCTCCTGAGTCTTACACAGATACGCAGTATTTT; CDR3 protein: CSAPESYTDTQYF
clone size: NA; J gene: TRBJ1-1; D gene: TRBD1; V gene: TRBV19; CDR3 DNA: TGTGCCAGTAGTAAACTCGCATTAGGGGCAGGGGGACTTGAAGCTTTCTTT; CDR3 protein: CASSKLALGAGGLEAFF
clone size: NA; J gene: TRBJ2-1; D gene: NA; V gene: TRBV7-6; CDR3 DNA: TGTGCCAGCAGCTTAGAAGTGTCCAGGGAGGTGGGCAGATCTGCCTACAATGAGCAGTTCTTC; CDR3 protein: CASSLEVSREVGRSAYNEQFF
clone size: NA; J gene: TRBJ2-1; D gene: NA; V gene: TRBV20-1; CDR3 DNA: TGCAGTGCTAGAGATCCCCAGGGGCGGGATGAGCAGTTCTTC; CDR3 protein: CSARDPQGRDEQFF